Presented here are 29 T cell receptor beta chains from one specimen sequenced in a study of long-term antiretroviral therapy in people with HIV. Researchers report immunoSEQ v3.0 was run at survey level. The table came from immunoSEQ multiplex PCR; TCRdb's copy has only in-frame clones and leaves some out. The data show about 21,000 clones, more than 70% seen once. Sequenced material: unsorted PBMCs, taken 1.3 years after starting antiretroviral therapy. All receptors come from a man in his fifties or sixties with HIV.

The gene calls are TRBV9 and TRBJ1-5; D is uncertain. The CDR3 is 13 residues long. Germline CDR1 and CDR2: SGDLS and YYNGEE. The germline V and J ends were trimmed by 2 bases and 0 bases, with 3 bases remaining between them. In DNA form, the CDR3 reads TGTGCCAGCAGCGTGGGTAGCAATCAGCCCCAGCATTTT. This encodes CASSVGSNQPQHF.

V is TRBV5-1 and J is TRBJ1-2; 7 bases are shared with TRBD1. CDR1 is SGHRS and CDR2 is YFSETQ in the germline V gene. The junction had 7 bases not matched to a gene; V was cut back by 4 bases and J by 1 base. The CDR3 covers 15 residues. CDR3 DNA: TGCGCCAGCAGCCTGACCCACAGGGGTAACTATGGCTACACCTTC. Protein sequence: CASSLTHRGNYGYTF.

With respect to this clone: Other DNA sequences in this specimen translate into the identical CDR3. The J gene is TRBJ2-3, the V gene TRBV5-4; D possibly matches TRBD1 or TRBD2 (5 bases each). The CDR3 has 19 amino acids. Trimming pared 4 bases from V and 2 bases from J, leaving 26 bases between. The germline gives CDR1 SGHNT, CDR2 YYREEE (reference sequence). CDR3 in amino acids: CASSPDIGGWLTDTDTQYF. As DNA, the CDR3 is TGTGCCAGCAGCCCCGATATTGGGGGTTGGCTAACAGACACAGATACGCAGTATTTT.

V gene TRBV6-4 combines with J gene TRBJ1-4, with 7 bases fitting TRBD1. The CDR3 length is 17 residues. J was trimmed by 3 bases and V by 4 bases; bases with no gene match: 11. Germline CDR1 is MRHNA and CDR2 is SNTAGT. This CDR3 reads CASSGGDRACANEKLFF. The CDR3 DNA sequence: TGTGCCAGCAGTGGGGGAGACAGGGCGTGCGCTAATGAAAAACTGTTTTTT.

This chain joins TRBV15 and TRBJ2-1; D is perhaps TRBD1 (5 bases). This CDR3 has 16 residues. In germline, CDR1 is LNHNV, CDR2 YYDKDF (reference sequence). V lost 0 bases to trimming and J lost 0 bases, with 9 bases between them. The CDR3, as DNA: TGTGCCACCAGCAGAGAAGGGGCGAGCTCCTACAATGAGCAGTTCTTC. The encoded protein is CATSREGASSYNEQFF.

V and J are TRBV4-1 and TRBJ2-7; no clear D. The CDR3 is 15 residues long. Germline lookup yields CDR1 MGHRA and CDR2 YSYEKL. With 2 bases removed from V and 2 bases from J, the gap between germline ends came to 13 bases. The chain's CDR3 is CASSQQVTGPYEQYF. The CDR3 nucleotides are TGCGCCAGCAGCCAACAAGTTACGGGCCCCTACGAGCAGTACTTC.

This chain's CDR3 is CASSLAAQTTDTQYF. The CDR3 DNA sequence: TGTGCCAGCAGCTTGGCCGCGCAAACCACAGATACGCAGTATTTT. The chain combines TRBV5-5 with TRBJ2-3, with D hard to call. V lost 0 bases and J 2 bases, leaving 10 bases between the germline ends. This CDR3 has 15 residues. The germline V gene encodes CDR1 SGHKS and CDR2 YYEKEE (reference sequence).

The V and J genes are TRBV25-1 and TRBJ2-7, with 7 bases that match TRBD2. The J segment lost 7 bases and the V segment lost 6 bases, leaving 12 bases of the junction unmatched. Per germline, CDR1 MGHDK and CDR2 SYGVNS. The CDR3 runs to 14 residues. In DNA, the CDR3 is TGTGCCAGCAGCCAGGGAGGGTCAGGAGGGGAGCAGTACTTC. This translates into CASSQGGSGGEQYF.

The chain uses TRBV20-1 and TRBJ1-5, with D unresolved. The CDR3 is 10 amino acids. Germline V gives CDR1 DFQATT, CDR2 SNEGSKA (reference sequence). V lost 3 bases and J 10 bases, leaving 7 bases between the germline ends. The CDR3 spells CSARDGPQHF. The CDR3 DNA sequence: TGCAGTGCTAGGGACGGACCCCAGCATTTT.

This chain uses TRBV6-6 with TRBJ1-3; tentatively, D is TRBD1 (5 bases). The CDR3 loop spans 13 amino acids. V was pared by 7 bases and J by 5 bases, with 12 bases between. Looked up from germline, CDR1 is MNHNY and CDR2 is SVGAGI (reference sequence). The CDR3 nucleotides read TGTGCCAGCATAGCGAGGGGTAGAAACACCATATATTTT. Encoded protein: CASIARGRNTIYF.

The chain couples TRBV18 to TRBJ2-2, with 7 bases aligning to TRBD1. J was trimmed by 3 bases and V by 6 bases; bases with no gene match: 7. The germline V gene encodes CDR1 KGHSH and CDR2 LQKENI. This CDR3 region has 15 residues. The CDR3 bases are TGTGCCAGCTCCCAGGGACAGACGGACACCGGGGAGCTGTTTTTT. Amino acids: CASSQGQTDTGELFF.

This rearrangement joins TRBV6-5 to TRBJ2-7; 10 positions agree with TRBD1. This CDR3 is built from 12 residues. V was pared by 9 bases and J by 5 bases, with 4 bases of the junction left unmatched. Germline V gene data show CDR1 as MNHEY and CDR2 as SVGAGI. CDR3 sequence: CASRTGGNEQYF. As DNA, the CDR3 is TGTGCCAGTAGGACAGGGGGAAACGAGCAGTACTTC.

The chain employs TRBV18 and TRBJ2-1; D is undetermined. The V gene lost 6 bases and the J gene lost 3 bases, with 12 bases spanning the gap. The CDR3 loop spans 14 amino acids. The germline CDR1 and CDR2 sequences are KGHSH and LQKENI. The CDR3 region is CASSPPHYYNEQFF. For the CDR3, the DNA is TGTGCCAGCTCCCCCCCTCACTACTACAATGAGCAGTTCTTC.

The rearrangement links TRBV18 to TRBJ1-1; D not certain. The germline CDR1 and CDR2 sequences are KGHSH and LQKENI. Trimming cost V 3 bases and J 11 bases, with 16 bases left between them. This CDR3 is 13 amino acids long. DNA for the CDR3: TGTGCCAGCTCACCCTCATCGCTTTTGTCGGCTTTCTTT. Protein sequence: CASSPSSLLSAFF.

This clone was found once. The chain employs TRBV11-2 and TRBJ1-4, with D possibly matching TRBD1 (5 bases). The CDR3 consists of 15 residues. V shed 3 bases and J shed 8 bases, with 16 bases lying between them. Germline assignment: CDR1 SGHAT and CDR2 FQNNGV. The CDR3 loop is CASSLGEREDEKLFF. In nucleotides, the CDR3 is TGTGCCAGCAGCTTGGGGGAAAGGGAAGACGAAAAACTGTTTTTT. Supplemented by reference TRBV11-2 and TRBJ1-4, the full variable domain reads EAGVAQSPRYKIIEKRQSVAFWCNPISGHATLYWYQQILGQGPKLLIQFQNNGVVDDSQLPKDRFSAERLKGVDSTLKIQPAKLEDSAVYLCASSLGEREDEKLFFGSGTQLSVL.

This clone has just a few counts. This chain links TRBV20-1 with TRBJ1-1, with no clear D. There are 11 residues in the CDR3. V was shortened by 4 bases and J by 4 bases, with 7 bases between the two germline ends. In germline, CDR1 is DFQATT, CDR2 SNEGSKA (reference sequence). The CDR3 here is CSAIIPTEAFF. In nucleotides, the CDR3 is TGCAGTGCTATTATACCCACTGAAGCTTTCTTT.

This clone appeared a single time. The V and J genes are TRBV6-1 and TRBJ2-5; 9 bases are shared with TRBD1. Germline CDR1 and CDR2: MNHNS and SASEGT. J lost 4 bases, V lost 8 bases, and 5 bases had no gene match. The CDR3 extends over 13 amino acids. The CDR3 nucleotides read TGTGCCAGCCGGACAGGGGTGTTAGAGACCCAGTACTTC. As protein: CASRTGVLETQYF.

This clone was observed a single time. This chain links TRBV6-1 with TRBJ2-7; no reliable D call. The CDR3 is made up of 14 amino acids. Per germline, CDR1 MNHNS and CDR2 SASEGT. Between the trimmed V and J ends, which lost 6 bases and 4 bases, there was a span of 16 bases. The CDR3, as DNA: TGTGCCAGCAGGGCTAGGCAAGATGGGTACGAGCAGTACTTC. Amino acid sequence: CASRARQDGYEQYF.

V usage is TRBV7-8 and J usage is TRBJ1-1, with D perhaps TRBD1 (5 bases). In germline, CDR1 is SGHVS, CDR2 FQNEAQ. Trimming took off 7 bases at V and 1 base at J, with 10 bases between the two ends. The CDR3 is 13 amino acids. The CDR3 coding sequence is TGTGCCAGCAACAATGGGGGGAACACTGAAGCTTTCTTT. This translates into CASNNGGNTEAFF.

The rearrangement links TRBV5-1 to TRBJ1-6, with D hard to call. Germline-derived CDR1 and CDR2 are SGHRS and YFSETQ. The CDR3 has 14 amino acids. Trimming shortened V by 0 bases and J by 15 bases, and 16 bases separated the two germline ends. The CDR3 sequence is CASSLGKAPDGLHF. The CDR3 nucleotides are TGCGCCAGCAGCTTGGGCAAGGCCCCGGATGGCCTCCACTTT.

The chain carries TRBV4-3 and TRBJ2-5; 9 bases are shared with TRBD2. Germline lookup yields CDR1 LGHNA and CDR2 YSLEER. The junction had 6 bases not matched to a gene; V was cut back by 0 bases and J by 1 base. This CDR3 is 17 amino acids long. The CDR3 spells CASSQDRRRGGQETQYF. The DNA of the CDR3 is TGCGCCAGCAGCCAAGATAGGCGGCGGGGGGGCCAAGAGACCCAGTACTTC.

The chain is built from TRBV29-1 and TRBJ2-3, with 10 bases aligning to TRBD2. CDR1 SQVTM and CDR2 ANQGSEA come from the germline V gene. CDR3 length: 14 amino acids. V lost 7 bases, J lost 4 bases, and 8 bases stayed unmatched. CDR3: CSGELAGVADTQYF. As DNA, the CDR3 is TGCAGCGGGGAGCTAGCGGGAGTAGCAGATACGCAGTATTTT.

This clone appeared once. J is TRBJ1-2 and V is TRBV19, with D hard to call. This CDR3 spans 15 amino acids. Germline CDR1 and CDR2: LNHDA and SQIVND (reference sequence). The V and J ends lost 4 bases and 7 bases respectively, with 19 bases between them. The CDR3 DNA reads as TGTGCCAGTAGTAGCCGTCTCCACAGCGATACTGGCTACACCTTC. As protein: CASSSRLHSDTGYTF.

This clone was found once. V usage is TRBV7-9 and J usage is TRBJ2-7, with 11 bases aligning to TRBD2. The V and J ends lost 5 bases and 3 bases, in that order; junction bases with no gene match: 3. Germline V lookup: CDR1 SEHNR, CDR2 FQNEAQ (reference sequence). This CDR3 contains 14 residues. The CDR3 loop is CASSHTSGGYEQYF. The DNA for the CDR3 is TGTGCCAGCAGCCACACTAGCGGGGGCTACGAGCAGTACTTC.

This clone was seen a few times. The V call is TRBV5-1, the J call TRBJ2-2, with D tentatively TRBD2 (5 bases). Between the trimmed V and J ends, which lost 3 bases and 5 bases, there was a span of 8 bases. CDR1 SGHRS and CDR2 YFSETQ come from the germline V gene. The CDR3 length is 13 residues. The CDR3 region has the DNA TGCGCCAGCAGCTCGGGGTTTACCGGGGAGCTGTTTTTT. Protein: CASSSGFTGELFF.

The rearrangement joins TRBV5-1 to TRBJ2-2; D remains ambiguous. The CDR3 has 16 residues. V dropped 7 bases and J dropped 4 bases, with 20 bases sitting between them. Germline V CDR1 and CDR2: SGHRS, YFSETQ. CDR3 bases: TGCGCCAGCGAAACGTCCCCAGAGGCAGGCACCGGGGAGCTGTTTTTT. Amino acid sequence: CASETSPEAGTGELFF.

CDR3: CASSARGPDTEAFF. As DNA, the CDR3 is TGCGCCAGCAGCGCGAGGGGGCCGGACACTGAAGCTTTCTTT. V and J are TRBV5-1 and TRBJ1-1; 7 bases fit TRBD1. Trimming removed 4 bases from V and 3 bases from J; junction bases left unmatched: 6. This CDR3 contains 14 residues. CDR1 and CDR2 from the germline V gene are SGHRS and YFSETQ.

The chain links TRBV7-6 to TRBJ2-7; D unresolved. The V gene's germline CDR1 is SGHVS and CDR2 FNYEAQ. This CDR3 contains 13 residues. With 5 bases removed from V and 3 bases from J, the gap between germline ends came to 11 bases. CDR3 nucleotide sequence: TGTGCCAGCAGCCCCGGACCCAACTACGAGCAGTACTTC. It translates to CASSPGPNYEQYF.

This clone was counted a single time. The rearrangement joins TRBV2 to TRBJ1-5; D unresolved. Per germline, CDR1 SNHLY and CDR2 FYNNEI. The V and J ends lost 6 bases and 0 bases respectively, with 6 bases between them. This CDR3 comprises 13 residues. The CDR3: CASSRHSNQPQHF. The CDR3 nucleotides read TGTGCCAGCAGCCGGCATAGCAATCAGCCCCAGCATTTT.